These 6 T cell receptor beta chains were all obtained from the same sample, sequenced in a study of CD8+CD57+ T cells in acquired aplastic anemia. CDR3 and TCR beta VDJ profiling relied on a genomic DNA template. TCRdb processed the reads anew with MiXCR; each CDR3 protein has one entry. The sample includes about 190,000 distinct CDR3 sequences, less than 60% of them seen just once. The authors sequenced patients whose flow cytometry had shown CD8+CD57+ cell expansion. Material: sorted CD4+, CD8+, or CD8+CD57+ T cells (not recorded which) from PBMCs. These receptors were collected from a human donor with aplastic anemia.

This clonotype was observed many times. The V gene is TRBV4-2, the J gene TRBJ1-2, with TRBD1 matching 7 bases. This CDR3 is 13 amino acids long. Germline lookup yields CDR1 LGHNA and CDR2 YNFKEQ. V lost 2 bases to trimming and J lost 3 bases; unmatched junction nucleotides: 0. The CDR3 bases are TGTGCCAGCAGCCAAACAGGGGACTATGGCTACACCTTC. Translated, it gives CASSQTGDYGYTF.

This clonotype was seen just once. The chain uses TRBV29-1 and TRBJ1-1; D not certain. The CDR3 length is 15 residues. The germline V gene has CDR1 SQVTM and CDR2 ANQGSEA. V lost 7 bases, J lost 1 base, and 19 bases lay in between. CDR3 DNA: TGCAGCGGGGCGCCCATTTCTGGCGGGAACACTGAAGCTTTCTTT. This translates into CSGAPISGGNTEAFF.

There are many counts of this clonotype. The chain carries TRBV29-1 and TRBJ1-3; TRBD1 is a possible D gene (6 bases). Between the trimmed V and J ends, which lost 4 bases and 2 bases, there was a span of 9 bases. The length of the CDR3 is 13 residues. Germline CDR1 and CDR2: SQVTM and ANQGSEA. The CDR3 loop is CSVGTGTGNTIYF. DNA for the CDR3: TGCAGCGTTGGAACAGGGACTGGAAACACCATATATTTT. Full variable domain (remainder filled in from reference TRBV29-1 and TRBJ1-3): SAVISQKPSRDICQRGTSLTIQCQVDSQVTMMFWYRQQPGQSLTLIATANQGSEATYESGFVIDKFPISRPNLTFSTLTVSNMSPEDSSIYLCSVGTGTGNTIYFGEGSWLTVV.

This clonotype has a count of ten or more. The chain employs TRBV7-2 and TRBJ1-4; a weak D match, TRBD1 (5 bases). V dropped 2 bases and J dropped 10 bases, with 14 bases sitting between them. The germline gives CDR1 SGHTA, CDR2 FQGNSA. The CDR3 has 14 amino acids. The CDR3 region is CASSLRVYQGKLFF. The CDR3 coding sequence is TGTGCCAGCAGCTTAAGGGTCTATCAGGGAAAACTGTTTTTT.

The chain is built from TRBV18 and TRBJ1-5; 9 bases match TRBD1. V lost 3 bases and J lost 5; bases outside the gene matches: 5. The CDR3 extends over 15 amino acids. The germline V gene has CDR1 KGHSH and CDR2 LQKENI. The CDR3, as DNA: TGTGCCAGCTCACCCGGGACAGGGACCTATCAGCCCCAGCATTTT. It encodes CASSPGTGTYQPQHF.

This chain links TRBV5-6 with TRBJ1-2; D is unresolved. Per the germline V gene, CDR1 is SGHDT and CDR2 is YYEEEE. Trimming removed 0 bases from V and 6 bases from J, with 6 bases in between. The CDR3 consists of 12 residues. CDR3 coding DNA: TGTGCCAGCAGCTTGGGGAAAAATGGCTACACCTTC. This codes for CASSLGKNGYTF.